Following are 10 T cell receptor beta chains from one sample sequenced in a study of regulatory T cells in long-lasting Graves disease. Noted time point: newly diagnosed GD, antithyroid drugs for less than 3 months. Extracted RNA from PBMCs served as the source of the TCR library. Assembly of TCR beta libraries relied on iRepertoire HTBI primers together with Arm-PCR of CDR3 regions. In TCRdb, the multiplex PCR reads were re-called with MiXCR into one record per CDR3 protein. This table holds 350,000 to 400,000 distinct CDR3 sequences, less than 20% found once. Sequenced here: peripheral blood mononuclear cells (PBMCs), sampled at new diagnosis, from a patient treated with antithyroid drugs. The origin of the receptors is a female donor with Graves disease.

This clonotype was picked up many times. The V and J genes are TRBV27 and TRBJ1-5, with 9 positions matching TRBD1. The CDR3 is 20 amino acids. V gave up 6 bases and J gave up 0 bases; unmatched junction bases: 18. CDR1 is MNHEY, CDR2 SMNVEV, per germline (reference sequence). DNA of the CDR3: TGTGCCAGCAGCCACTACCCGGGACAGGGAGGAACGGGTAGCAATCAGCCCCAGCATTTT. Translated, it gives CASSHYPGQGGTGSNQPQHF.

This clonotype was counted ten times or more. The chain joins TRBV28 to TRBJ1-2, with unresolved D. Germline CDR1 is MDHEN and CDR2 is SYDVKM. Trimming shortened V by 5 bases and J by 0 bases, and 10 bases separated the two germline ends. The CDR3 has 14 amino acids. As DNA, the CDR3 is TGTGCCAGCAGTACTTACAGAGCTAACTATGGCTACACCTTC. Protein sequence: CASSTYRANYGYTF.

V usage is TRBV4-1 and J usage is TRBJ2-7, with 8 bases lining up with TRBD1. V dropped 0 bases and J dropped 0; count of bases not matched to a gene: 7. This CDR3 has 17 amino acids. CDR1 is MGHRA and CDR2 is YSYEKL in the germline V gene. The CDR3 DNA follows: TGCGCCAGCAGCCAAGATAAGACAGGGGCATCCTCCTACGAGCAGTACTTC. Encoded protein: CASSQDKTGASSYEQYF.

This clonotype appeared many times. The chain combines TRBV19 with TRBJ1-5; no clear D. CDR1 is LNHDA and CDR2 is SQIVND in the germline V gene (reference sequence). CDR3 size: 15 residues. The ends were cut back, 1 base at V and 4 bases at J, with 11 bases in the middle. The DNA of the CDR3 is TGTGCCAGTAGTATAGGAACGGGAAGAAATCAGCCCCAGCATTTT. Its protein is CASSIGTGRNQPQHF.

This clonotype was counted ten times or more. The gene calls are TRBV7-2 and TRBJ2-1; 9 nucleotides agree with TRBD2. The length of the CDR3 is 18 residues. The germline V gene encodes CDR1 SGHTA and CDR2 FQGNSA. J was trimmed by 4 bases and V by 4 bases; bases with no gene match: 14. CDR3 in amino acids: CASSSRTSDSWGYNEQFF. The CDR3 DNA follows: TGTGCCAGCAGCTCGAGGACTAGCGACTCCTGGGGGTACAATGAGCAGTTCTTC.

This clonotype was counted ten times or more. The rearrangement links TRBV30 to TRBJ1-1; no reliable D call. Trimming took 6 bases from V and 0 from J, leaving 11 bases between them. Per the germline V gene, CDR1 is GTSNPN and CDR2 is SVGIG (reference sequence). The CDR3 runs 13 residues. The DNA of the CDR3 is TGTGCCTGCGGCAAAGGGTTGAACACTGAAGCTTTCTTT. Translating it yields CACGKGLNTEAFF.

Comment on this clonotype: This clone may be a read error of a much larger clone one base away. CDR3 amino acids: CASSEWGVANTGELFF. CDR3 DNA sequence: TGTGCCAGCAGTGAATGGGGAGTTGCGAACACCGGGGAGCTGTTTTTT. The chain couples TRBV2 to TRBJ2-2; tentatively, D is TRBD2 (5 bases). V was shortened by 2 bases and J by 0 bases, with 10 bases between the two germline ends. The CDR3 spans 16 residues. CDR1 is SNHLY, CDR2 FYNNEI, per germline.

This clonotype was detected ten times or more. The chain has TRBV20-1 and TRBJ1-1; D is uncertain. CDR1 is DFQATT and CDR2 is SNEGSKA in the germline V gene (reference sequence). The germline V and J ends were trimmed by 5 bases and 4 bases, with 17 bases remaining between them. This CDR3 contains 14 residues. This CDR3 is CSADDRSGSTEAFF. As DNA, the CDR3 is TGCAGTGCTGACGATCGATCGGGTTCCACTGAAGCTTTCTTT.

This clonotype appeared many times. The rearrangement uses TRBV2 and TRBJ2-2; 9 nucleotides align to TRBD2. CDR3 length: 16 residues. Losses at the gene ends were 7 bases for V and 5 bases for J; bases not matched to a gene: 11. Germline lookup yields CDR1 SNHLY and CDR2 FYNNEI. The CDR3 loop is CASKYGGGAATGELFF. CDR3 DNA: TGTGCCAGCAAGTACGGCGGGGGGGCCGCGACCGGGGAGCTGTTTTTT.

This clonotype was found a few times. This chain connects TRBV4-2 to TRBJ1-4; D uncertain. CDR1 is LGHNA, CDR2 YNFKEQ, per germline. The length of the CDR3 is 12 residues. The ends were cut back, 1 base at V and 5 bases at J, with 2 bases in the middle. CDR3 residues: CASSQANEKLFF. The DNA of the CDR3 is TGTGCCAGCAGCCAAGCCAATGAAAAACTGTTTTTT.